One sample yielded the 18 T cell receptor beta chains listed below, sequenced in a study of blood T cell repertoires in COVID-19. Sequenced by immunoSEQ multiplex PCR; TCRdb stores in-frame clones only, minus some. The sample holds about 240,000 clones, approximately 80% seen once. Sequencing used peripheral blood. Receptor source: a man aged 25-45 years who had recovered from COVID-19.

In DNA, the CDR3 is TGTGCCAGCAGCACGCGACTAGCGGGGGCTGGGGCCAACGTCCTGACTTTC. It is translated as CASSTRLAGAGANVLTF. The chain employs TRBV7-2 and TRBJ2-6; 12 bases line up with TRBD2. V was pared by 5 bases and J by 2 bases, with 4 bases of the junction left unmatched. The CDR3 consists of 17 residues. Germline CDR1 and CDR2: SGHTA and FQGNSA.

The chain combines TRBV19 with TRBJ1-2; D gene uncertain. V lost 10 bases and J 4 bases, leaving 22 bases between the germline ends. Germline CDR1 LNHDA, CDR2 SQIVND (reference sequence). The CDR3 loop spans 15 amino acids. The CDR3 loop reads CATTPPEGDSYGYTF. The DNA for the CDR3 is TGTGCCACGACTCCCCCTGAAGGCGATTCCTATGGCTACACCTTC.

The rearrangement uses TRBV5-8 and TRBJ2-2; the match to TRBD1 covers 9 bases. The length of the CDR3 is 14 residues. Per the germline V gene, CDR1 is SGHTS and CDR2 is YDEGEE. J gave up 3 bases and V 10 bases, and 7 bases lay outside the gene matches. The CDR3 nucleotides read TGTGCCGCCTCGGACAGGGGCTACACCGGGGAGCTGTTTTTT. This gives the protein CAASDRGYTGELFF.

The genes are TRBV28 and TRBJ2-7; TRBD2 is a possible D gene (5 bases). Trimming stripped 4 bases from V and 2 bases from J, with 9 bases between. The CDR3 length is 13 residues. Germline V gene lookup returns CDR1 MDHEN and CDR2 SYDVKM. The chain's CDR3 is CASSSGVTYEQYV. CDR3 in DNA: TGTGCCAGCAGTTCCGGGGTAACCTACGAGCAGTACGTC.

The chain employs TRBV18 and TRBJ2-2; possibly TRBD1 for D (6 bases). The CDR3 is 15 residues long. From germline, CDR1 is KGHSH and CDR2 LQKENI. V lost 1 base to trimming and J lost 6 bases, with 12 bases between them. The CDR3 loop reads CASSPLQGSSGELFF. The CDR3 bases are TGTGCCAGCTCACCACTACAGGGTTCGTCCGGGGAGCTGTTTTTT.

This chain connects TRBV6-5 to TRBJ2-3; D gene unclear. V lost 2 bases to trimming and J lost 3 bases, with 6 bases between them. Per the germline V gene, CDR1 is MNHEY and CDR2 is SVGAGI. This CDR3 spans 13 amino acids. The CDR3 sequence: CASSYMSTDTQYF. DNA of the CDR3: TGTGCCAGCAGTTACATGAGTACAGATACGCAGTATTTT.

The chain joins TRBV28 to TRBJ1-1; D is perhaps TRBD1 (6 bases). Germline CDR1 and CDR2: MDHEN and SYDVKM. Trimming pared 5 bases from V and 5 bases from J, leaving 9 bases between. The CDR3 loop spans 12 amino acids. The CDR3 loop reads CASSKGVTEAFF. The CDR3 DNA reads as TGTGCCAGCAGTAAGGGGGTTACTGAAGCTTTCTTT.

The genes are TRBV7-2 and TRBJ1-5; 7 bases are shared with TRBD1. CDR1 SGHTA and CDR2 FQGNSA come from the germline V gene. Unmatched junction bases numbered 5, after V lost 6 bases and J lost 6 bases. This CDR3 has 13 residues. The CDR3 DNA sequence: TGTGCCAGCAGTACCCAGGGGGGTCAGCCCCAGCATTTT. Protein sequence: CASSTQGGQPQHF.

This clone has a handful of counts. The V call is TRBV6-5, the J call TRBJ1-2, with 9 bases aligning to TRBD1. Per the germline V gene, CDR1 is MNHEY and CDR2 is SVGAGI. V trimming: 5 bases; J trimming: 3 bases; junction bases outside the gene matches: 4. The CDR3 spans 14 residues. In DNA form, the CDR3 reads TGTGCCAGCAGTCGGACAGGGGCCCACTATGGCTACACCTTC. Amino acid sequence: CASSRTGAHYGYTF.

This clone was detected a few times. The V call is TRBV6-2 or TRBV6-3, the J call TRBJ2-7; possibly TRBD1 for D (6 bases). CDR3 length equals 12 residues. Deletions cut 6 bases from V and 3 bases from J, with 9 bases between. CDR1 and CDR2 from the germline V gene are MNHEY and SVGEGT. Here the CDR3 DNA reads TGTGCCAGCAGCTCCAGGGGCTACGAGCAGTACGTC. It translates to CASSSRGYEQYV.

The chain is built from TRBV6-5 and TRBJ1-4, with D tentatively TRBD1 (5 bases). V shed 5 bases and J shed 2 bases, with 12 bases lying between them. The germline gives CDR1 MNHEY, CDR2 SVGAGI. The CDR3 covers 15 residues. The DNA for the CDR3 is TGTGCCAGCAGTCTACAGGCGGGGACTAATGAAAAACTGTTTTTT. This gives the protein CASSLQAGTNEKLFF.

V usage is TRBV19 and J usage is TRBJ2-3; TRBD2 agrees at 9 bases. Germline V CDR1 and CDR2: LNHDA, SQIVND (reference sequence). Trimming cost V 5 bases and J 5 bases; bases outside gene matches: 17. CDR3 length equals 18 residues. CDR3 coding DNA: TGTGCCAGTAGTGGACGTCTAGCGGCGGGGGGGCGTATAGATACGCAGTATTTT. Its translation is CASSGRLAAGGRIDTQYF.

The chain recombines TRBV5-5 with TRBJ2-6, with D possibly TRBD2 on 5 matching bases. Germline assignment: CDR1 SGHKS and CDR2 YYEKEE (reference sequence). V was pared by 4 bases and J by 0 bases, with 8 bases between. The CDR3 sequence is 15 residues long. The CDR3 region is CASSLRVSGANVLTF. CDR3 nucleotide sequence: TGTGCCAGCAGCCTGAGGGTCTCTGGGGCCAACGTCCTGACTTTC.

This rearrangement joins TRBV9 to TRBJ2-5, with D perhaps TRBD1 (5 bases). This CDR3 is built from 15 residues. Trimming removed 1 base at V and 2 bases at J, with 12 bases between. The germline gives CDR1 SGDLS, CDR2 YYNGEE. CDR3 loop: CASSVSGAKQETQYF. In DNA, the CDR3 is TGTGCCAGCAGCGTAAGTGGGGCAAAACAAGAGACCCAGTACTTC.

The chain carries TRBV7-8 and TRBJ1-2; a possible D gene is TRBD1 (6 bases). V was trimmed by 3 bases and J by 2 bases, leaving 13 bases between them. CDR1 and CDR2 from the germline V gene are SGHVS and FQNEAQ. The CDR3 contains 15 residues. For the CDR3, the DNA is TGTGCCAGCAGCTTTACCGAGACAGGAAACTATGGCTACACCTTC. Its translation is CASSFTETGNYGYTF.

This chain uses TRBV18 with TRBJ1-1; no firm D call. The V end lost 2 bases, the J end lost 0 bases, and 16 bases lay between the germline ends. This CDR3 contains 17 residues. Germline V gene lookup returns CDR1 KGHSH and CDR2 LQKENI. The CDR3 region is CASSPAGSLSLNTEAFF. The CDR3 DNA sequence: TGTGCCAGCTCACCAGCGGGGTCCCTATCATTGAACACTGAAGCTTTCTTT.

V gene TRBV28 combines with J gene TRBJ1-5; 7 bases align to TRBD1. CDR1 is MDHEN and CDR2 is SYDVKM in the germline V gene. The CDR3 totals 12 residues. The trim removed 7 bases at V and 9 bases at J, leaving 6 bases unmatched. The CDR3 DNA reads TGTGCCAGCACTCTCCAGGGGGTGCCCCAGCATTTT. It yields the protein CASTLQGVPQHF.

CDR3 DNA: TGTGCCAGCAGCTTAGAAGGGTTTGGGACAGGCGCTGAAGCTTTCTTT. Protein sequence: CASSLEGFGTGAEAFF. The V gene is TRBV7-8, the J gene TRBJ1-1; 8 nucleotides align to TRBD1. CDR3 length: 16 residues. CDR1 is SGHVS, CDR2 FQNEAQ, per germline. J gave up 6 bases and V 1 base, and 10 bases lay outside the gene matches.